The 18 T cell receptor beta chains in this list originate from one sample, sequenced in a study of blood T cell repertoires in COVID-19. Libraries were prepared by immunoSEQ multiplex PCR; TCRdb keeps only in-frame clonotypes and omits some of them. The sample consists of some 270,000 clones, roughly 85% of them appearing once. The sample was PBMCs or T cells enriched from blood (not recorded which). Receptors were obtained from a woman between 45 and 60 years old who had been exposed to COVID-19.

The chain uses TRBV5-1 and TRBJ2-5; TRBD1 might be the D (6 bases). Germline lookup yields CDR1 SGHRS and CDR2 YFSETQ. V dropped 0 bases and J dropped 4 bases, with 10 bases sitting between them. The length of the CDR3 is 14 residues. The CDR3 nucleotides are TGCGCCAGCAGCTTGGTCAGGGGTCGAGAGACCCAGTACTTC. It encodes CASSLVRGRETQYF.

The rearrangement joins TRBV5-1 to TRBJ1-3, with a tentative D call TRBD1 (5 bases). The CDR3 contains 15 residues. V was trimmed by 4 bases and J by 0 bases, leaving 11 bases between them. The germline CDR1 and CDR2 sequences are SGHRS and YFSETQ. This CDR3 is CASSAGRNSGNTIYF. As DNA, the CDR3 is TGCGCCAGCAGCGCGGGACGGAACTCTGGAAACACCATATATTTT.

The CDR3, as DNA: TGTGCCAGCAGCCACTATAAGAACACCGGGGAGCTGTTTTTT. Protein: CASSHYKNTGELFF. The V and J genes are TRBV4-2 and TRBJ2-2; D gene uncertain. The V end was cut by 3 bases, the J end by 1 base, with 6 bases between. The CDR3 consists of 14 residues. Germline values: CDR1 LGHNA, CDR2 YNFKEQ.

The rearrangement uses TRBV6-5 and TRBJ1-2; the match to TRBD1 covers 8 bases. Unmatched junction bases numbered 10, after V lost 6 bases and J lost 7 bases. CDR1 and CDR2 from the germline V gene are MNHEY and SVGAGI. CDR3 length: 14 amino acids. CDR3 amino acids: CASRQEIGQGGYTF. The CDR3 coding sequence is TGTGCCAGCAGGCAAGAGATAGGACAGGGTGGCTACACCTTC.

The V gene is TRBV10-3, the J gene TRBJ2-2; D is perhaps TRBD1 (6 bases). The germline V gene has CDR1 ENHRY and CDR2 SYGVKD. This CDR3 is 14 amino acids long. With 2 bases removed from V and 6 bases from J, the gap between germline ends came to 10 bases. CDR3 residues: CAISEVTGSGELFF. CDR3 bases: TGTGCCATCAGTGAGGTGACAGGCTCCGGGGAGCTGTTTTTT.

The CDR3 sequence is CASSSGQITDTQYF. The CDR3 coding sequence is TGTGCCAGCAGCTCCGGACAGATCACAGATACGCAGTATTTT. The chain couples TRBV7-2 to TRBJ2-3, with D maybe TRBD1 (6 bases). CDR3 length equals 14 residues. With 4 bases removed from V and 2 bases from J, the gap between germline ends came to 10 bases. Germline lookup yields CDR1 SGHTA and CDR2 FQGNSA.

The V and J genes are TRBV5-6 and TRBJ2-5, with TRBD2 identical over 16 bases. Trimming cost V 3 bases and J 4 bases; bases outside gene matches: 6. The CDR3 spans 17 residues. In germline, CDR1 is SGHDT, CDR2 YYEEEE. CDR3 sequence (DNA): TGTGCCAGCAGCTCCTGGGGACTAGCGGGGGGGCTAGAGACCCAGTACTTC. Translated: CASSSWGLAGGLETQYF.

The chain uses TRBV11-2 and TRBJ1-3, with TRBD1 identical over 9 bases. The ends lost 2 bases at V and 6 bases at J; junction bases unmatched: 5. CDR1 is SGHAT, CDR2 FQNNGV, per germline. The CDR3 consists of 15 residues. The CDR3 DNA is TGTGCCAGCAGCTTATCGGGACAGGGCCAAAACACCATATATTTT. It yields the protein CASSLSGQGQNTIYF. Drawing the rest from reference TRBV11-2 and TRBJ1-3, the complete variable domain is EAGVAQSPRYKIIEKRQSVAFWCNPISGHATLYWYQQILGQGPKLLIQFQNNGVVDDSQLPKDRFSAERLKGVDSTLKIQPAKLEDSAVYLCASSLSGQGQNTIYFGEGSWLTVV.

This clone has a single count. The genes are TRBV6-4 and TRBJ1-5, with 7 bases identical to TRBD1. Trimming cost V 5 bases and J 11 bases; bases outside gene matches: 9. The CDR3 contains 13 residues. CDR1 is MRHNA, CDR2 SNTAGT, per germline. CDR3 sequence reads: CASSLSTGSTQHF. CDR3 in DNA: TGTGCCAGCAGTCTGTCGACAGGGTCGACCCAGCATTTT.

The V call is TRBV29-1, the J call TRBJ1-1, with D maybe TRBD1 (5 bases). CDR3 length: 14 amino acids. V lost 2 bases, J lost 0 bases, and 10 bases lay in between. Per the germline V gene, CDR1 is SQVTM and CDR2 is ANQGSEA. For the CDR3, the DNA is TGCAGCGTTGAATCCATGACAGTGAACACTGAAGCTTTCTTT. It codes for CSVESMTVNTEAFF.

This clone is a singleton in its sample. The genes are TRBV25-1 and TRBJ2-1; 9 bases match TRBD1. Germline V gene data show CDR1 as MGHDK and CDR2 as SYGVNS. The CDR3 contains 14 residues. The J segment lost 6 bases and the V segment lost 9 bases, leaving 9 bases of the junction unmatched. CDR3 loop: CASYGQGLPNEQFF. CDR3 bases: TGTGCCAGTTACGGACAGGGGCTCCCCAATGAGCAGTTCTTC.

The chain has TRBV7-9 and TRBJ2-1; a possible D gene is TRBD1 (5 bases). Per the germline V gene, CDR1 is SEHNR and CDR2 is FQNEAQ (reference sequence). Trimming removed 4 bases at V and 3 bases at J, with 13 bases between. The CDR3 runs 15 residues. The CDR3 DNA reads TGTGCCAGCAGCTCACGACAGACTTTCTACAATGAGCAGTTCTTC. Translating gives CASSSRQTFYNEQFF.

J is TRBJ1-3 and V is TRBV9; D not certain. CDR1 and CDR2 from the germline V gene are SGDLS and YYNGEE. This CDR3 contains 15 residues. V was clipped by 0 bases and J by 0 bases, with 7 bases between them. The CDR3 nucleotides read TGTGCCAGCAGCGTAGTCCCGTACTCTGGAAACACCATATATTTT. Its protein product is CASSVVPYSGNTIYF. Complete variable domain (other parts from reference TRBV9 and TRBJ1-3): DSGVTQTPKHLITATGQRVTLRCSPRSGDLSVYWYQQSLDQGLQFLIQYYNGEERAKGNILERFSAQQFPDLHSELNLSSLELGDSALYFCASSVVPYSGNTIYFGEGSWLTVV.

The chain uses TRBV4-3 and TRBJ1-2; a weak D match, TRBD1 (5 bases). Trimming cost V 1 base and J 8 bases, with 14 bases left between them. Germline CDR1 reads LGHNA; CDR2 reads YSLEER. CDR3 length: 14 amino acids. CDR3 protein: CASSQGLGEGGYTF. The CDR3 DNA reads as TGCGCCAGCAGCCAAGGACTAGGGGAGGGAGGCTACACCTTC.

The chain recombines TRBV3-1 (or the pseudogene TRBV3-2) with TRBJ1-2; tentatively, D is TRBD1 (5 bases). Trimming pared 3 bases from V and 8 bases from J, leaving 13 bases between. Germline-derived CDR1 and CDR2 are LGHDT and YNNKEL (reference sequence). The CDR3 has 13 residues. CDR3 loop: CASSQGGSWGYTF. The CDR3 DNA follows: TGTGCCAGCAGCCAGGGGGGATCTTGGGGCTACACCTTC.

The CDR3 DNA sequence: TGTGCCAGCAGCCTCGACAGGGCCAACGGGGAGCTGTTTTTT. This translates into CASSLDRANGELFF. The rearrangement uses TRBV2 and TRBJ2-2, with 7 bases lining up with TRBD1. The length of the CDR3 is 14 residues. V dropped 6 bases and J dropped 7; count of bases not matched to a gene: 8. CDR1 and CDR2 from the germline V gene are SNHLY and FYNNEI.

This clone was seen once. V gene TRBV7-2 combines with J gene TRBJ2-2; TRBD1 might be the D (5 bases). CDR3 length equals 16 residues. V gave up 0 bases and J gave up 6 bases, with 14 bases separating them. The germline gives CDR1 SGHTA, CDR2 FQGNSA. CDR3 nucleotide sequence: TGTGCCAGCAGCTTAGCATCGGGTGGCAGGGCCGGGGAGCTGTTTTTT. The encoded protein is CASSLASGGRAGELFF.

The V call is TRBV10-3, the J call TRBJ2-7; TRBD2 matches 7 bases. Per the germline V gene, CDR1 is ENHRY and CDR2 is SYGVKD. V shed 10 bases, J shed 4 bases, and the junction held 13 bases outside the gene matches. The CDR3 runs 14 residues. CDR3 protein: CATRLGGGAYEQYF. The CDR3 nucleotides are TGTGCCACCCGCCTGGGCGGGGGAGCTTACGAGCAGTACTTC.